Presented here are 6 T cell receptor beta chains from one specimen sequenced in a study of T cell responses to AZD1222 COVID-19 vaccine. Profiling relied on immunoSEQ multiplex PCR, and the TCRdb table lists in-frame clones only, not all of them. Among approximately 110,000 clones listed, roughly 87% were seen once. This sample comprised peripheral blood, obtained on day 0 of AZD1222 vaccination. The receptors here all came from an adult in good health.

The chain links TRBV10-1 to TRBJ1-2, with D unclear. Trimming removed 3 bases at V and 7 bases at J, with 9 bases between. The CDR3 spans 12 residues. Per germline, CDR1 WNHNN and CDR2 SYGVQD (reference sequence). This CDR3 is CASSDSARGYTF. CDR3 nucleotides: TGCGCCAGCAGTGATTCGGCCCGTGGCTACACCTTC.

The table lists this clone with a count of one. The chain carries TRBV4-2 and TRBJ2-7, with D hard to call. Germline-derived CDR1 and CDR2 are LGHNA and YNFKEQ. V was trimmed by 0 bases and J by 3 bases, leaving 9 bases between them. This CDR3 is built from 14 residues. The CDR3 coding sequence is TGTGCCAGCAGCCAAGACAGGATGGACTACGAGCAGTACTTC. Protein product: CASSQDRMDYEQYF.

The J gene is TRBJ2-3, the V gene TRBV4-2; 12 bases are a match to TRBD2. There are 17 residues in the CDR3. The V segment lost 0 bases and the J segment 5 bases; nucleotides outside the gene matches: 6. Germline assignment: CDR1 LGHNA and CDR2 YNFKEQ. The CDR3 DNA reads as TGTGCCAGCAGCCAAGATCTAGCGGGAGGGCCTGGAGATACGCAGTATTTT. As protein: CASSQDLAGGPGDTQYF.

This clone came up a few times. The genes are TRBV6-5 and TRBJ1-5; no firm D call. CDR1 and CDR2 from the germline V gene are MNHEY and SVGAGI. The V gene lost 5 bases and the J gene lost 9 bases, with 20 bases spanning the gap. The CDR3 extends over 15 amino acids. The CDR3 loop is CASSIIATGPPPQHF. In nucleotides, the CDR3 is TGTGCCAGCAGTATTATTGCCACGGGCCCGCCGCCCCAGCATTTT.

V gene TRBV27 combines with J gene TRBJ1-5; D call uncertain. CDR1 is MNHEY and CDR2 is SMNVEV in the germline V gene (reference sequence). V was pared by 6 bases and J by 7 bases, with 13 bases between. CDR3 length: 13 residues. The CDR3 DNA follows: TGTGCCAGCAGAGTCCACTTTGGACAGCCCCAGCATTTT. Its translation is CASRVHFGQPQHF.

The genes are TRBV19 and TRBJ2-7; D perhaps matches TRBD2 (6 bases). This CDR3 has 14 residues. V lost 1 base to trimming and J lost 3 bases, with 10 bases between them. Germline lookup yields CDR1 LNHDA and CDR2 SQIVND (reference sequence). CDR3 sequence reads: CASSIGGTVYEQYF. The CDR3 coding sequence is TGTGCCAGTAGTATAGGCGGGACTGTCTACGAGCAGTACTTC.